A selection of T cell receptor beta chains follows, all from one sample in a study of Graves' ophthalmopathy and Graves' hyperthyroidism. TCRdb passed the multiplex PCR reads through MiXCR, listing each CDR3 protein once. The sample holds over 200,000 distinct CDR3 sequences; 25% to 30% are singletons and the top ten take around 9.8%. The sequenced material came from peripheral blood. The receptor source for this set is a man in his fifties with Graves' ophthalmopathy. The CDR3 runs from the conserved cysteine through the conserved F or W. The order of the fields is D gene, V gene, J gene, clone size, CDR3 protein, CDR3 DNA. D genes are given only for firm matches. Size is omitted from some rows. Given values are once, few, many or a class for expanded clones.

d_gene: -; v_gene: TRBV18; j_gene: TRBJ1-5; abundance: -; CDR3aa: CASSPGSLDQPQHF; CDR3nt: TGTGCCAGCTCACCGGGATCACTGGATCAGCCCCAGCATTTT
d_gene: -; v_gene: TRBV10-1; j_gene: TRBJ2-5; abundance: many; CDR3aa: CASSVYRAGETQYF; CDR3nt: TGCGCCAGCAGTGTCTACAGGGCGGGGGAGACCCAGTACTTC
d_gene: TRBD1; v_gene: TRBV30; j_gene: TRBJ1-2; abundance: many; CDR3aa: CAWVAGTGGSYGYTF; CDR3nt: TGTGCCTGGGTCGCCGGGACAGGGGGATCCTATGGCTACACCTTC
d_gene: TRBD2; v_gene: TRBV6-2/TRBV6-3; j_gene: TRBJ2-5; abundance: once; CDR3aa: CASSYPKLATIKETQYF; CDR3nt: TGTGCCAGCAGTTACCCTAAACTAGCGACCATCAAGGAGACCCAGTACTTC
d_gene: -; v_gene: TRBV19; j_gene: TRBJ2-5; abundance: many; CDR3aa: CASSIRDPEETQYF; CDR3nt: TGTGCCAGTAGTATACGGGATCCAGAAGAGACCCAGTACTTC
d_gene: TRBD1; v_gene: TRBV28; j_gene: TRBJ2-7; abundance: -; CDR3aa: CASRTPRTGTTQQYF; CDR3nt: TGTGCCAGCAGAACGCCCCGGACAGGGACAACTCAGCAGTACTTC
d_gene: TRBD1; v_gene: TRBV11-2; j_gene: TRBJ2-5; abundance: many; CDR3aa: CASSEGGTGAEETQYF; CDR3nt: TGTGCCAGCAGCGAAGGAGGGACAGGGGCGGAAGAGACCCAGTACTTC
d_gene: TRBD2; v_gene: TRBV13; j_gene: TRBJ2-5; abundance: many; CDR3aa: CASSEGLAGELGETQYF; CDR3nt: TGTGCCAGCAGCGAGGGACTAGCGGGAGAGTTAGGAGAGACCCAGTACTTC
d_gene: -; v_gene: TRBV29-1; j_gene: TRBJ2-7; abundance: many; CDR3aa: CSVAFGYEQYF; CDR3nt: TGCAGCGTTGCGTTTGGGTACGAGCAGTACTTC
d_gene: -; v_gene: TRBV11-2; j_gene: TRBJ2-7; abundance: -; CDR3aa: CASSLNSWEQYF; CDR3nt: TGTGCCAGCAGCTTAAACTCTTGGGAGCAGTACTTC
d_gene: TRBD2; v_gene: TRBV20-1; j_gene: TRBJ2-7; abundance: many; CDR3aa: CSASRLAGLSYEQYF; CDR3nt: TGCAGTGCTTCCCGACTAGCGGGTCTCTCCTACGAGCAGTACTTC
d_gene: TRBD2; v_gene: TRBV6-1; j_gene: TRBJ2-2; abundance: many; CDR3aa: CASSPGTSVGGELFF; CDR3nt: TGTGCCAGCAGTCCCGGGACTAGCGTCGGCGGGGAGCTGTTTTTT
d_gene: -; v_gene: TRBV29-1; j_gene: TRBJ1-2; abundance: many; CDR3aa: CSVEDPAGENYGYTF; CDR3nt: TGCAGCGTTGAAGATCCGGCGGGAGAGAACTATGGCTACACCTTC
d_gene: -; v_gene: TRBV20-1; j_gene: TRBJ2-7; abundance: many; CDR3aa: CSAGKAGQRSYEQYF; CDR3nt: TGCAGTGCTGGAAAAGCGGGACAGAGGTCCTACGAGCAGTACTTC
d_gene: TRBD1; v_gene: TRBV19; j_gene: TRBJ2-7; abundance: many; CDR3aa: CASTSPGQGSEQYF; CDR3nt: TGTGCCAGTACTTCCCCGGGACAGGGGAGCGAGCAGTACTTC
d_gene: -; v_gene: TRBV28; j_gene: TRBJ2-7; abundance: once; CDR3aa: CASSLGGASSYEQYF; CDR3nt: TGTGCCAGCTCTCTGGGGGGGGCGAGCTCCTACGAGCAGTACTTC
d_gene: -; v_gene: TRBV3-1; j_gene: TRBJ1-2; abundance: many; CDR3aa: CASSQGTRGYGYTF; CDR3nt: TGTGCCAGCAGCCAAGGTACCCGGGGCTATGGCTACACCTTC
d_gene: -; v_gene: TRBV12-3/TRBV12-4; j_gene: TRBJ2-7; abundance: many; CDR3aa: CASSLVQYNEQYF; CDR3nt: TGTGCCAGCAGTTTAGTTCAGTATAACGAGCAGTACTTC
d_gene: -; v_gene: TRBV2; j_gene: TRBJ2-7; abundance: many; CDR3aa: CASSESTYEQYF; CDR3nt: TGTGCCAGCAGCGAGTCAACCTACGAGCAGTACTTC
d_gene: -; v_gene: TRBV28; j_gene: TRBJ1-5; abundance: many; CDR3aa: CASSYPFNQPQHF; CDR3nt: TGTGCCAGCAGCTACCCTTTCAATCAGCCCCAGCATTTT
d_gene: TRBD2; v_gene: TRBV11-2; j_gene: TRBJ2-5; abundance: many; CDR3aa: CASSLGVAGGQETQYF; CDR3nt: TGTGCCAGCAGCTTAGGGGTAGCGGGGGGACAAGAGACCCAGTACTTC
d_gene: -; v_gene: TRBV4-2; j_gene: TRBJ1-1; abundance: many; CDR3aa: CASSQVSGENTEAFF; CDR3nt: TGTGCCAGCAGCCAAGTTTCAGGGGAGAACACTGAAGCTTTCTTT
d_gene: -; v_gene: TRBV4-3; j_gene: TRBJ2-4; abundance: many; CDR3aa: CASSQEVSASVPYF; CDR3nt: TGCGCCAGCAGCCAAGAAGTTTCAGCGAGCGTCCCATACTTC
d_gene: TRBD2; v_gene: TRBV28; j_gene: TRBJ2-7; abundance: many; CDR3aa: CASSSGGRYEQYF; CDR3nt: TGTGCCAGCAGTTCGGGCGGGAGATATGAGCAGTACTTC
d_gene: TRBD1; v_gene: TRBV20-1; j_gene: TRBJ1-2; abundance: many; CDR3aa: CSAPLDRDLYGYTF; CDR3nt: TGCAGTGCCCCGCTGGACAGGGATCTTTATGGCTACACCTTC
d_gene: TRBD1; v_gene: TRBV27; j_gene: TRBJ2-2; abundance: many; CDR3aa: CASSLVWDRGDTGELFF; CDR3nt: TGTGCCAGCAGTTTAGTATGGGACAGGGGTGACACCGGGGAGCTGTTTTTT
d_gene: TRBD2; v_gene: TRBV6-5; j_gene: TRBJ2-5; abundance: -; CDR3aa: CASSYSRLAGVETQYF; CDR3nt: TGTGCCAGCAGTTACTCGAGACTAGCGGGCGTAGAGACCCAGTACTTC
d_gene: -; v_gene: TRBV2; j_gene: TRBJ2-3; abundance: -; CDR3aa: CASSEVRGTQYF; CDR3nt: TGTGCCAGCAGTGAAGTCCGGGGTACGCAGTATTTT
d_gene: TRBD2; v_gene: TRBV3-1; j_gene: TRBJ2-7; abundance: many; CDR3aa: CASSPTSASYEQYF; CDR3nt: TGTGCCAGCAGTCCGACTAGCGCCTCCTACGAGCAGTACTTC
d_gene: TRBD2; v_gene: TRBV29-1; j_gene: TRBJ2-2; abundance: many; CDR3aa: CSVEDGLAGDTGELFF; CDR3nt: TGCAGCGTTGAAGACGGCCTAGCGGGAGACACCGGGGAGCTGTTTTTT
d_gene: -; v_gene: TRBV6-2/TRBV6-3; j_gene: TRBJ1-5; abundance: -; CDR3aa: CASSHTVEGGPNQPQHF; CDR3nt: TGTGCCAGCAGTCATACCGTGGAAGGGGGTCCCAATCAGCCCCAGCATTTT
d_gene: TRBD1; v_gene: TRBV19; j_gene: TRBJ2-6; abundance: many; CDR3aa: CASSMTGLRTGANVLTF; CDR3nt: TGTGCCAGTAGTATGACAGGGCTGAGGACTGGGGCCAACGTCCTGACTTTC
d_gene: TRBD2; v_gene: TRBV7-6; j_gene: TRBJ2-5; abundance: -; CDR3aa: CASSGLAGGPRQETQYF; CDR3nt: TGTGCCAGCAGTGGACTAGCGGGAGGTCCCCGGCAAGAGACCCAGTACTTC
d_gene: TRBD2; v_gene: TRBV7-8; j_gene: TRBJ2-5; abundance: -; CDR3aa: CASSLEGSGGYQETQYF; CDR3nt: TGTGCCAGCAGCTTAGAAGGGTCGGGAGGGTACCAAGAGACCCAGTACTTC
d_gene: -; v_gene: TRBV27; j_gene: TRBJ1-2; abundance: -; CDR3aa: CASSPIQGRSNYGYTF; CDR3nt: TGTGCCAGCAGCCCAATACAGGGAAGGTCCAACTATGGCTACACCTTC
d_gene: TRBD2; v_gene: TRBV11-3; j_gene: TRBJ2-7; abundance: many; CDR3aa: CASSLAASGSYEQYF; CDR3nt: TGTGCCAGCAGCTTAGCCGCTAGCGGGAGTTACGAGCAGTACTTC
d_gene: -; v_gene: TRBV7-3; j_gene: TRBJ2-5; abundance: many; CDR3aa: CASSLKGKRGGETQYF; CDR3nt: TGTGCCAGCAGCTTAAAAGGGAAGAGGGGGGGAGAGACCCAGTACTTC
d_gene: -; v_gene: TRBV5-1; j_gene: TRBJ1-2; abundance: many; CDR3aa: CASSDGGDKYLYGYTF; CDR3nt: TGCGCCAGCAGCGACGGTGGGGACAAGTATCTGTATGGCTACACCTTC
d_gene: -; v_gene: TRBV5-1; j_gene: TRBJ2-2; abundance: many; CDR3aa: CASSLGLVTGGELFF; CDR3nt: TGCGCCAGCAGCTTGGGACTCGTAACCGGCGGGGAGCTGTTTTTT
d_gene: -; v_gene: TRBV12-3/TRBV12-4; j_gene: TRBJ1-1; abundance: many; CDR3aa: CASSRTVTEAFF; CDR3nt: TGTGCCAGCAGCAGGACAGTGACTGAAGCTTTCTTT
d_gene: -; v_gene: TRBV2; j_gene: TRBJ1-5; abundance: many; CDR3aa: CASSPTVVLDQPQHF; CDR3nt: TGTGCCAGCAGTCCGACAGTGGTGTTGGATCAGCCCCAGCATTTT
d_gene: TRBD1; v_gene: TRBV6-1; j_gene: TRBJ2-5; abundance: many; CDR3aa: CASARTGIQETQYF; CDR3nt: TGTGCCAGCGCCCGGACAGGGATCCAAGAGACCCAGTACTTC
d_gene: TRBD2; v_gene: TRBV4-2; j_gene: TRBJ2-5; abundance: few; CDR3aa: CASSQASGISETQYF; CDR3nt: TGTGCCAGCAGCCAAGCTAGCGGGATCTCGGAGACCCAGTACTTC
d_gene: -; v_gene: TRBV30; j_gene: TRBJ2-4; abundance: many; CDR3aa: CAWSSGKNIQYF; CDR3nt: TGTGCCTGGAGTTCGGGGAAAAACATTCAGTACTTC
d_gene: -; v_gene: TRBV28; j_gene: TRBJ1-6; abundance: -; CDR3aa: CASSLGSVTWNSPLHF; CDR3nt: TGTGCCAGCAGTTTAGGCAGTGTGACCTGGAATTCACCCCTCCACTTT
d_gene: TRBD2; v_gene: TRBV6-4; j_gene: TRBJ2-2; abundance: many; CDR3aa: CASSLGLAGMGAGELFF; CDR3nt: TGTGCCAGCAGCCTGGGACTAGCGGGGATGGGGGCCGGGGAGCTGTTTTTT
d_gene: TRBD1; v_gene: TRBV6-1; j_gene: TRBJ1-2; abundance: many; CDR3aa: CAESRDRVGYTF; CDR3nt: TGTGCCGAGTCCCGGGACAGGGTTGGCTACACCTTC
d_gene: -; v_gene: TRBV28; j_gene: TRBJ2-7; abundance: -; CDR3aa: CASSPGQPFSSYEQYF; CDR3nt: TGTGCCAGCAGTCCAGGCCAACCATTTAGCTCCTACGAGCAGTACTTC
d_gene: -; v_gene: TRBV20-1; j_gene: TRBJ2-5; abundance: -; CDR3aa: CSARDPRETQYF; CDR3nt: TGCAGTGCTAGAGATCCTAGGGAGACCCAGTACTTC
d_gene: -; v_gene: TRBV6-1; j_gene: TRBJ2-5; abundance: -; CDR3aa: CASRETRAKETQYF; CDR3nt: TGTGCCAGCAGAGAGACTAGGGCAAAAGAGACCCAGTACTTC
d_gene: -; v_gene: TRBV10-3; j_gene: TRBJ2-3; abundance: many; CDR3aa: CAIRDNADTQYF; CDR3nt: TGTGCCATCAGGGACAACGCAGATACGCAGTATTTT
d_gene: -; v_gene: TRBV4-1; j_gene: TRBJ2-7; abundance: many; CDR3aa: CASSQERRTSYEQYF; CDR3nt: TGCGCCAGCAGCCAAGAACGCAGGACGTCCTACGAGCAGTACTTC
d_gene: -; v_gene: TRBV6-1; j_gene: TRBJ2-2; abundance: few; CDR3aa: CASSAIGADTGELFF; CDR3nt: TGTGCCAGCAGCGCCATTGGGGCGGACACCGGGGAGCTGTTTTTT
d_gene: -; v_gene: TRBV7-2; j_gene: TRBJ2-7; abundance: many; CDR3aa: CASSSTFSYEQYF; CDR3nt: TGTGCCAGCAGCTCAACCTTCTCCTACGAGCAGTACTTC
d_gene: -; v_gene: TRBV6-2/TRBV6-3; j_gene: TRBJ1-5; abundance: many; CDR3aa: CASSYSHRVQPQHF; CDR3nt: TGTGCCAGCAGTTACTCCCACAGGGTTCAGCCCCAGCATTTT